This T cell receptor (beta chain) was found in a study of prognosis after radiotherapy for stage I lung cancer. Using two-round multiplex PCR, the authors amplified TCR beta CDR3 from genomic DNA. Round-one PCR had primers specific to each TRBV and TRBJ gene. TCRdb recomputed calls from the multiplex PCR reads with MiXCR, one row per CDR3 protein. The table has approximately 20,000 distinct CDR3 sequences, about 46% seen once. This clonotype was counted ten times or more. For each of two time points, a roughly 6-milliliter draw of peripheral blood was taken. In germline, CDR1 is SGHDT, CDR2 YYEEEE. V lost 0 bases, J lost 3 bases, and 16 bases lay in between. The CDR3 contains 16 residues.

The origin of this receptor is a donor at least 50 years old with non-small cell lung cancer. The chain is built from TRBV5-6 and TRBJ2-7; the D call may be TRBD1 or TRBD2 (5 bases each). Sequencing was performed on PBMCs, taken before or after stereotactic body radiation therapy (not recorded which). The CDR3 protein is CASSLVGDPVLYEQYF. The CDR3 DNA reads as TGTGCCAGCAGCTTGGTAGGGGACCCGGTACTCTACGAGCAGTACTTC.